This entry lists 20 T cell receptor beta chains sequenced from one sample in a study of T cell responses to AZD1222 COVID-19 vaccine. The data were produced by immunoSEQ multiplex PCR, yet TCRdb's version contains in-frame clones alone and is incomplete. Among roughly 140,000 clones listed, around 85% were seen once. Sequencing used peripheral blood, obtained after recovery from COVID-19. The receptors shown here come from an adult who had recovered from COVID-19.

V and J are TRBV10-3 and TRBJ2-4; D is uncertain. Germline V lookup: CDR1 ENHRY, CDR2 SYGVKD. V lost 2 bases, J lost 4 bases, and 6 bases lay in between. This CDR3 is 13 amino acids long. DNA for the CDR3: TGTGCCATCAGTGAGATCCCGAAAAACATTCAGTACTTC. This encodes CAISEIPKNIQYF.

V is TRBV6-1 and J is TRBJ2-3, with D unresolved. With 3 bases removed from V and 4 bases from J, the gap between germline ends came to 8 bases. Germline CDR1 MNHNS, CDR2 SASEGT. This CDR3 has 13 amino acids. The CDR3 protein is CASSENPADTQYF. CDR3 in DNA: TGTGCCAGCAGTGAGAACCCCGCAGATACGCAGTATTTT.

The chain is built from TRBV6-2 or TRBV6-3 and TRBJ1-5; weak D call: TRBD1 (5 bases). Trimming pared 6 bases from V and 5 bases from J, leaving 11 bases between. This CDR3 has 13 amino acids. Germline V lookup: CDR1 MNHEY, CDR2 SVGEGT. The CDR3 is CASSDTGDQPQHF. The CDR3 DNA reads TGTGCCAGCAGCGACACGGGGGATCAGCCCCAGCATTTT.

The V and J genes are TRBV9 and TRBJ2-5; 9 nucleotides align to TRBD1. CDR3 size: 15 residues. Trimming cost V 1 base and J 3 bases; bases outside gene matches: 4. CDR1 and CDR2 from the germline V gene are SGDLS and YYNGEE. CDR3 DNA: TGTGCCAGCAGCGTAATAGGACAGGGGAAAGAGACCCAGTACTTC. It specifies CASSVIGQGKETQYF.

The rearrangement links TRBV4-2 to TRBJ1-1; D is unresolved. Germline lookup yields CDR1 LGHNA and CDR2 YNFKEQ. V was clipped by 5 bases and J by 0 bases, with 16 bases between them. This CDR3 is 16 amino acids long. The CDR3 is CASSVVPTTVNTEAFF. The DNA for the CDR3 is TGTGCCAGCAGCGTGGTACCGACGACGGTGAACACTGAAGCTTTCTTT.

The CDR3 DNA is TGCGCCAGCAGCTTGGCGTCCCGGGACAGGGTTTCCAACTATGGCTACACCTTC. Translation: CASSLASRDRVSNYGYTF. The rearrangement joins TRBV5-1 to TRBJ1-2; the match to TRBD1 covers 9 bases. Losses at the gene ends were 0 bases for V and 2 bases for J; bases not matched to a gene: 11. Germline V CDR1 and CDR2: SGHRS, YFSETQ. The CDR3 spans 18 residues.

The genes are TRBV19 and TRBJ2-3; 10 bases line up with TRBD2. Germline loops: CDR1 LNHDA, CDR2 SQIVND (reference sequence). Unmatched junction bases numbered 11, after V lost 6 bases and J lost 11 bases. The CDR3 spans 14 residues. The CDR3 loop reads CASSGERGGREQYF. Here the CDR3 DNA reads TGTGCCAGTAGCGGGGAGCGGGGGGGCCGGGAGCAGTATTTT.

The genes are TRBV9 and TRBJ2-7; 7 bases line up with TRBD1. The CDR3 contains 14 residues. Germline CDR1 is SGDLS and CDR2 is YYNGEE. V was clipped by 0 bases and J by 7 bases; unmatched bases: 7. CDR3 amino acids: CASSVEGAGVEQYF. DNA for the CDR3: TGTGCCAGCAGCGTAGAGGGGGCAGGGGTTGAGCAGTACTTC. The entire variable domain, with the rest obtained from reference TRBV9 and TRBJ2-7, is as follows: DSGVTQTPKHLITATGQRVTLRCSPRSGDLSVYWYQQSLDQGLQFLIQYYNGEERAKGNILERFSAQQFPDLHSELNLSSLELGDSALYFCASSVEGAGVEQYFGPGTRLTVT.

This chain uses TRBV29-1 with TRBJ1-1; no clear D gene. CDR3 length equals 15 residues. Trimming removed 5 bases from V and 8 bases from J, with 24 bases in between. Germline values: CDR1 SQVTM, CDR2 ANQGSEA. Here the CDR3 reads CSVYVWGGHSIEAFF. The DNA for the CDR3 is TGCAGCGTTTATGTTTGGGGAGGGCATTCCATAGAAGCTTTCTTT. The full variable domain, its missing parts supplied by reference TRBV29-1 and TRBJ1-1, is SAVISQKPSRDICQRGTSLTIQCQVDSQVTMMFWYRQQPGQSLTLIATANQGSEATYESGFVIDKFPISRPNLTFSTLTVSNMSPEDSSIYLCSVYVWGGHSIEAFFGQGTRLTVV.

The V and J genes are TRBV2 and TRBJ1-1; D unclear. The CDR3 length is 13 residues. With 7 bases removed from V and 0 bases from J, the gap between germline ends came to 9 bases. Germline values: CDR1 SNHLY, CDR2 FYNNEI. CDR3 sequence: CASTEGLNTEAFF. The CDR3 nucleotides are TGTGCCAGCACCGAAGGGCTGAACACTGAAGCTTTCTTT.

This chain connects TRBV28 to TRBJ2-5, with 8 bases aligning to TRBD1. Germline trimming cut 3 bases from V and 5 bases from J; bases unmatched to any gene: 8. Looked up from germline, CDR1 is MDHEN and CDR2 is SYDVKM. This CDR3 has 15 amino acids. The CDR3 region is CASSFAQGASETQYF. As DNA, the CDR3 is TGTGCCAGCAGTTTTGCCCAGGGGGCGAGTGAGACCCAGTACTTC.

This rearrangement joins TRBV9 to TRBJ2-7; D is undetermined. Germline values: CDR1 SGDLS, CDR2 YYNGEE. This CDR3 region has 16 residues. V shed 0 bases and J shed 2 bases, with 15 bases lying between them. Here the CDR3 DNA reads TGTGCCAGCAGCGTAGCCGGGCACGGATTAACCTACGAGCAGTACTTC. Translation gives CASSVAGHGLTYEQYF.

The chain is built from TRBV9 and TRBJ1-2; D gene unclear. Germline values: CDR1 SGDLS, CDR2 YYNGEE. The CDR3 sequence is 13 residues long. Between the trimmed V and J ends, which lost 5 bases and 0 bases, there was a span of 8 bases. The CDR3: CASSPKANYGYTF. The CDR3 DNA sequence: TGTGCCAGCAGTCCTAAAGCTAACTATGGCTACACCTTC. Supplemented by reference TRBV9 and TRBJ1-2, the full variable domain reads DSGVTQTPKHLITATGQRVTLRCSPRSGDLSVYWYQQSLDQGLQFLIQYYNGEERAKGNILERFSAQQFPDLHSELNLSSLELGDSALYFCASSPKANYGYTFGSGTRLTVV.

The rearrangement uses TRBV27 and TRBJ2-7; D might be TRBD1 or TRBD2, each matching 5 bases. In germline, CDR1 is MNHEY, CDR2 SMNVEV (reference sequence). The CDR3 extends over 12 amino acids. V was pared by 6 bases and J by 1 base, with 7 bases between. CDR3 nucleotides: TGTGCCAGCAGGAGGGGATCCTACGAGCAGTACTTC. Encoded protein: CASRRGSYEQYF.

This chain connects TRBV5-6 to TRBJ1-2; 7 bases are shared with TRBD1. This CDR3 has 15 residues. V shed 1 base and J 5 bases; nucleotides not matched to a gene: 8. From germline, CDR1 is SGHDT and CDR2 YYEEEE. CDR3 DNA: TGTGCCAGCAGCTTGAGACAGGGAAGGATATATGGCTACACCTTC. It specifies CASSLRQGRIYGYTF.

The chain combines TRBV6-5 with TRBJ2-5, with a possible D match to TRBD2 (6 bases). Germline CDR1 and CDR2: MNHEY and SVGAGI. V lost 5 bases to trimming and J lost 5 bases, with 15 bases between them. The CDR3 extends over 14 amino acids. The CDR3 loop is CASSPRARGETQYF. The CDR3 DNA sequence: TGTGCCAGCAGTCCGAGGGCACGGGGGGAGACCCAGTACTTC.

The genes are TRBV27 and TRBJ1-5; 9 bases fit TRBD1. The CDR3 runs to 15 residues. With 4 bases clipped from V and 9 bases from J, the junction kept 10 bases outside the gene matches. CDR1 MNHEY and CDR2 SMNVEV come from the germline V gene (reference sequence). The CDR3 is CASSSPGQGLWPQHF. CDR3 bases: TGTGCCAGCAGTTCTCCGGGACAGGGCTTATGGCCCCAGCATTTT.

This clone was detected a few times. The chain combines TRBV19 with TRBJ1-5; D unclear. The V gene lost 2 bases and the J gene lost 6 bases, with 11 bases spanning the gap. Germline V gene sequence: CDR1 LNHDA, CDR2 SQIVND (reference sequence). There are 14 residues in the CDR3. The CDR3 bases are TGTGCCAGTAGTATAACCCCCGGCGCTCAGCCCCAGCATTTT. Translating it yields CASSITPGAQPQHF.

V gene TRBV7-9 combines with J gene TRBJ2-5; 9 bases fit TRBD2. Germline V gives CDR1 SEHNR, CDR2 FQNEAQ (reference sequence). The CDR3 contains 15 residues. J gave up 4 bases and V 3 bases, and 6 bases lay outside the gene matches. The CDR3 DNA follows: TGTGCCAGCAGCTTCGCAGCGGGGGGCGCAGAGACCCAGTACTTC. This codes for CASSFAAGGAETQYF.

V is TRBV19 and J is TRBJ1-5; TRBD1 might be the D (6 bases). With 3 bases removed from V and 1 base from J, the gap between germline ends came to 10 bases. Germline CDR1 LNHDA, CDR2 SQIVND (reference sequence). This CDR3 has 15 amino acids. The CDR3 loop is CASSMGGGSNQPQHF. CDR3 DNA sequence: TGTGCCAGTAGTATGGGGGGCGGCAGCAATCAGCCCCAGCATTTT.